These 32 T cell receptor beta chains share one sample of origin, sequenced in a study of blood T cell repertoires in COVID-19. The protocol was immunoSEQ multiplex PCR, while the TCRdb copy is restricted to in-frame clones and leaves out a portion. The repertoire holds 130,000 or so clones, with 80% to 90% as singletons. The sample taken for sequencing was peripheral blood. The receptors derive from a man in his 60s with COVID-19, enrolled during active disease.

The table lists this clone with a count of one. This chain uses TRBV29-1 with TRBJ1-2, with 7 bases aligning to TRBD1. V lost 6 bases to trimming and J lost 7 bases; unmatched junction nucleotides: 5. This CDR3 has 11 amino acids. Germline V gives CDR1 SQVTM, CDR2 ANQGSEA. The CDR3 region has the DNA TGCAGCGTCGGGACAGTAGGTGGCTACACCTTC. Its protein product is CSVGTVGGYTF. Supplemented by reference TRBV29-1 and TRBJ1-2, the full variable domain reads SAVISQKPSRDICQRGTSLTIQCQVDSQVTMMFWYRQQPGQSLTLIATANQGSEATYESGFVIDKFPISRPNLTFSTLTVSNMSPEDSSIYLCSVGTVGGYTFGSGTRLTVV.

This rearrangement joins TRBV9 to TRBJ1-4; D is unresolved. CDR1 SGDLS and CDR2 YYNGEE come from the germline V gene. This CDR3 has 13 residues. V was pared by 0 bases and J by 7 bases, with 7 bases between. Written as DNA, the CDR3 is TGTGCCAGCAGCGTAGTCCCGTCTGAAAAACTGTTTTTT. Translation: CASSVVPSEKLFF. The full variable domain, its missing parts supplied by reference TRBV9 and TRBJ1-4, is DSGVTQTPKHLITATGQRVTLRCSPRSGDLSVYWYQQSLDQGLQFLIQYYNGEERAKGNILERFSAQQFPDLHSELNLSSLELGDSALYFCASSVVPSEKLFFGSGTQLSVL.

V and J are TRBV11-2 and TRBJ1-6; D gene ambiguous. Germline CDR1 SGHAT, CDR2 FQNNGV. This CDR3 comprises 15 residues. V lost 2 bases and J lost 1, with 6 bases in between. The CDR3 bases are TGTGCCAGCAGCTTACTAGGATCCTATAATTCACCCCTCCACTTT. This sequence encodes CASSLLGSYNSPLHF.

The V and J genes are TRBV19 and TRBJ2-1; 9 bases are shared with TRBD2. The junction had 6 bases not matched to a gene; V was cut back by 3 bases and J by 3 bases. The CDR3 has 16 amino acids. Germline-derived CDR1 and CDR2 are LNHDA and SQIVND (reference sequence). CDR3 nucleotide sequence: TGTGCCAGTAGTATGGCCAGCGGGGGGATCTACAATGAGCAGTTCTTC. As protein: CASSMASGGIYNEQFF. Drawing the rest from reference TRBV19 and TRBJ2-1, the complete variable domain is DGGITQSPKYLFRKEGQNVTLSCEQNLNHDAMYWYRQDPGQGLRLIYYSQIVNDFQKGDIAEGYSVSREKKESFPLTVTSAQKNPTAFYLCASSMASGGIYNEQFFGPGTRLTVL.

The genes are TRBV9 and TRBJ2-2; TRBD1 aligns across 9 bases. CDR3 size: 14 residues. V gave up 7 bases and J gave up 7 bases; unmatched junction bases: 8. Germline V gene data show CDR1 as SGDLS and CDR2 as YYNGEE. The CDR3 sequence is CASSNRGPGGELFF. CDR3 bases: TGTGCCAGCTCGAACAGGGGGCCTGGCGGGGAGCTGTTTTTT.

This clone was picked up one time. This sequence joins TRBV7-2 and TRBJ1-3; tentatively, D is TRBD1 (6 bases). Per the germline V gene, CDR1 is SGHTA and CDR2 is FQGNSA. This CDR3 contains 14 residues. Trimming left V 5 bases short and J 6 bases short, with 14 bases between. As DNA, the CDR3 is TGTGCCAGCAGCCGGGACCAGGGGACAAACACCATATATTTT. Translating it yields CASSRDQGTNTIYF.

CDR3 protein: CAIRGGVEQFF. For the CDR3, the DNA is TGTGCCATCAGAGGCGGGGTCGAGCAGTTCTTC. This chain joins TRBV10-3 and TRBJ2-1; D possibly corresponds to TRBD2 (6 bases). This CDR3 region has 11 residues. Germline CDR1 ENHRY, CDR2 SYGVKD. Trimming pared 6 bases from V and 10 bases from J, leaving 10 bases between.

The CDR3 sequence: CAWSGLDYGYTF. CDR3 nucleotide sequence: TGTGCCTGGAGTGGGCTGGACTATGGCTACACCTTC. The chain employs TRBV30 and TRBJ1-2, with unresolved D. Germline-derived CDR1 and CDR2 are GTSNPN and SVGIG (reference sequence). The ends were cut back, 1 base at V and 3 bases at J, with 6 bases in the middle. The CDR3 has 12 residues. The variable domain in full, completed from reference TRBV30 and TRBJ1-2, reads SQTIHQWPATLVQPVGSPLSLECTVEGTSNPNLYWYRQAAGRGLQLLFYSVGIGQISSEVPQNLSASRPQDRQFILSSKKLLLSDSGFYLCAWSGLDYGYTFGSGTRLTVV.

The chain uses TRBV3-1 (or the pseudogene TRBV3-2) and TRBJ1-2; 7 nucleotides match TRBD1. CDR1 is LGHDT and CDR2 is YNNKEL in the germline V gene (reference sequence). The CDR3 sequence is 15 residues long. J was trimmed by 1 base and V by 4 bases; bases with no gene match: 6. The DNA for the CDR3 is TGTGCCAGCAGCCCGATACGGGACAGTAACTATGGCTACACCTTC. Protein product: CASSPIRDSNYGYTF.

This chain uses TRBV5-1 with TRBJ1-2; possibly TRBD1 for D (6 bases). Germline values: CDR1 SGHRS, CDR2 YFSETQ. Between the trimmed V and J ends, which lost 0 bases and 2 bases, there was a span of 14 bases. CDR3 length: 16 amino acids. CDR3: CASSLEAGEGNYGYTF. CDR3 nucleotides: TGCGCCAGCAGCTTGGAGGCAGGGGAGGGGAACTATGGCTACACCTTC.

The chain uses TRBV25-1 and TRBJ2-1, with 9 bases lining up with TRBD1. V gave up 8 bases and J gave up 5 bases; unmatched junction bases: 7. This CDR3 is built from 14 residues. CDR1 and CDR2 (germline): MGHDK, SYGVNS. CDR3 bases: TGTGCCAGCGGACAGGGGCCAGGCGACAATGAGCAGTTCTTC. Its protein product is CASGQGPGDNEQFF.

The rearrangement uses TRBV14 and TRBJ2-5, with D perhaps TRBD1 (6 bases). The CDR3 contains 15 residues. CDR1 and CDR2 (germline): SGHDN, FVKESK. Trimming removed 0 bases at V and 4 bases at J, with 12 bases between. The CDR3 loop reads CASSQDQGGRETQYF. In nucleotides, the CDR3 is TGTGCCAGCAGCCAAGATCAAGGGGGTCGAGAGACCCAGTACTTC.

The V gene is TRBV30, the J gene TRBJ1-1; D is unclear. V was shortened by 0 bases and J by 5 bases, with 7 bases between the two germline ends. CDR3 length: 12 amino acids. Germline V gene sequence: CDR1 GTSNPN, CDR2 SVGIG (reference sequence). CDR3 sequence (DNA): TGTGCCTGGAGTGTATCAGTGACTGAAGCTTTCTTT. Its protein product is CAWSVSVTEAFF.

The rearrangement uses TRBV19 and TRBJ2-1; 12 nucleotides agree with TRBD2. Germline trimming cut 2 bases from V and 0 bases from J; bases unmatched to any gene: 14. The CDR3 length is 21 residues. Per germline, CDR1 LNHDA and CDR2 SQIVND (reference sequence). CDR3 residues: CASSIRFQASGGAASYNEQFF. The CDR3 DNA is TGTGCCAGTAGTATACGATTTCAGGCTAGCGGGGGGGCGGCCTCCTACAATGAGCAGTTCTTC. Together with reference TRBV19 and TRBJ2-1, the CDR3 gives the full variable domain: DGGITQSPKYLFRKEGQNVTLSCEQNLNHDAMYWYRQDPGQGLRLIYYSQIVNDFQKGDIAEGYSVSREKKESFPLTVTSAQKNPTAFYLCASSIRFQASGGAASYNEQFFGPGTRLTVL.

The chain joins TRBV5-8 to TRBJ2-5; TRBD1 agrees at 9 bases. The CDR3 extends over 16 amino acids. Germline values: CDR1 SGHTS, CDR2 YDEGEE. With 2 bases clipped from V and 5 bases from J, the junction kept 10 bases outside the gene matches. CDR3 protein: CASSLPGTGNKETQYF. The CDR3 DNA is TGTGCCAGCAGCTTACCCGGGACAGGGAATAAGGAGACCCAGTACTTC.

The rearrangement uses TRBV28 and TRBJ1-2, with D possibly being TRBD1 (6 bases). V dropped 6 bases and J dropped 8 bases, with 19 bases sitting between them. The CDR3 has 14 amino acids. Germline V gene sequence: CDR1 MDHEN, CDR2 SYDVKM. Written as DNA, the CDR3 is TGTGCCAGCAGCCGAGTCGGACAGCCGGTCGGCTACACCTTC. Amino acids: CASSRVGQPVGYTF.

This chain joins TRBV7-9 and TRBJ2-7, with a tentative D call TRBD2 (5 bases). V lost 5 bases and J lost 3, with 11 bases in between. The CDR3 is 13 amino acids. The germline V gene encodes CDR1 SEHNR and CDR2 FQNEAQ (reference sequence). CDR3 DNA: TGTGCCAGCAGCGAGACTACGGACTACGAGCAGTACTTC. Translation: CASSETTDYEQYF. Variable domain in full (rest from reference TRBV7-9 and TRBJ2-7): DTGVSQNPRHKITKRGQNVTFRCDPISEHNRLYWYRQTLGQGPEFLTYFQNEAQLEKSRLLSDRFSAERPKGSFSTLEIQRTEQGDSAMYLCASSETTDYEQYFGPGTRLTVT.

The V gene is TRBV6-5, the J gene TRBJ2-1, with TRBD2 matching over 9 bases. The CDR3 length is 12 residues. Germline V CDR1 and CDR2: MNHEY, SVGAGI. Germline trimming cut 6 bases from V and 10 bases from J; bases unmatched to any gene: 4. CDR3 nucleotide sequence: TGTGCCAGCAGGGCGGGGGGGCGAGAGCAGTTCTTC. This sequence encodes CASRAGGREQFF.

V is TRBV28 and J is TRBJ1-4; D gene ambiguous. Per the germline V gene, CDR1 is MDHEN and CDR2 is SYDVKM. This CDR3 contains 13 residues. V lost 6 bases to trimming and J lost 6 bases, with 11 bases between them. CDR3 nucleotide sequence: TGTGCCAGCAGCCGAGAACCTGATGAAAAACTGTTTTTT. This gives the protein CASSREPDEKLFF.

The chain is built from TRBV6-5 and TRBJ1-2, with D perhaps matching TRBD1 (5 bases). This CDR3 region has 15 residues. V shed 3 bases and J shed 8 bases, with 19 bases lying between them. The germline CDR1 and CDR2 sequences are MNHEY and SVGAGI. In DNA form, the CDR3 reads TGTGCCAGCAGTTATTTCTCTGGGCAGGGCGGAGGCTACACCTTC. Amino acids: CASSYFSGQGGGYTF.

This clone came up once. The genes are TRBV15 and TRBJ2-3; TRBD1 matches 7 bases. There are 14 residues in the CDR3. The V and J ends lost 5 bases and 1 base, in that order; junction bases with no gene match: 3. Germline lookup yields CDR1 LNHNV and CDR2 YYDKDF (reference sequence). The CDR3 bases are TGTGCCACCAGCTACAGGGGTGGCACAGATACGCAGTATTTT. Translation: CATSYRGGTDTQYF.

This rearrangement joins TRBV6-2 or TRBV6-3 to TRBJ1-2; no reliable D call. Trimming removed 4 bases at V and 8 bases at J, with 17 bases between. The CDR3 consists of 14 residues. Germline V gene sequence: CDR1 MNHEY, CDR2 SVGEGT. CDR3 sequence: CASSFPDYPGGYTF. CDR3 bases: TGTGCCAGCAGTTTCCCGGACTACCCGGGGGGCTACACCTTC.

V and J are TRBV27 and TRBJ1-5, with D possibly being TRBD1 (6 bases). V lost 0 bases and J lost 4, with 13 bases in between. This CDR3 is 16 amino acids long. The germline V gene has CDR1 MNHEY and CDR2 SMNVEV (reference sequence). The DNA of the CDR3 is TGTGCCAGCAGTTTATCCCCGACAGGAGTGAATCAGCCCCAGCATTTT. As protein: CASSLSPTGVNQPQHF.

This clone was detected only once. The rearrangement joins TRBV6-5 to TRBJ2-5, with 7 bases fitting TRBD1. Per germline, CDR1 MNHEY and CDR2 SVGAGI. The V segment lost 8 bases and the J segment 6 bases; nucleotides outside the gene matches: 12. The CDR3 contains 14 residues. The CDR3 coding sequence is TGTGCCAGCGGGGAAAACGGACAGGCAAAGACCCAGTACTTC. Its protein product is CASGENGQAKTQYF.

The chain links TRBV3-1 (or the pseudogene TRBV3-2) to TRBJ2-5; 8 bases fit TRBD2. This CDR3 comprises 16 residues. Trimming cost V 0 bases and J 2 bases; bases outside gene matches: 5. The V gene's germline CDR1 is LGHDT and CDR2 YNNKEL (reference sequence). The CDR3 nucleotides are TGTGCCAGCAGCCAAGACGGGGGGGGAGCACAAGAGACCCAGTACTTC. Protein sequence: CASSQDGGGAQETQYF.

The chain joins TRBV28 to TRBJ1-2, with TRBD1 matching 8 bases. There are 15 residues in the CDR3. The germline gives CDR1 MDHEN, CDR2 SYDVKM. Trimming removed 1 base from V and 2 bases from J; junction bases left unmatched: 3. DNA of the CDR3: TGTGCCAGCAGTTTATCCAGGGGGCGAAACTATGGCTACACCTTC. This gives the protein CASSLSRGRNYGYTF.

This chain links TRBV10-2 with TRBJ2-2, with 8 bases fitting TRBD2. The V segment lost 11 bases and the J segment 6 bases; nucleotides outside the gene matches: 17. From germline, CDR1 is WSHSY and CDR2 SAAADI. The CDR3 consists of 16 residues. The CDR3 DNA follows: TGCGCCGCAAATCCTCAACGGGGGGGGACCTCCGGGGAGCTGTTTTTT. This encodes CAANPQRGGTSGELFF.

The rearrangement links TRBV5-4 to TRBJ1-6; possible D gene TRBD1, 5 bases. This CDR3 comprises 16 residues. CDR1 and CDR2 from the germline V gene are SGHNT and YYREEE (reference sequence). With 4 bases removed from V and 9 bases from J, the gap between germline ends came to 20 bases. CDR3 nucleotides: TGTGCCAGCAGCCCCGCAGCGGGCAGGGTGGGTTCACCCCTCCACTTT. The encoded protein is CASSPAAGRVGSPLHF.

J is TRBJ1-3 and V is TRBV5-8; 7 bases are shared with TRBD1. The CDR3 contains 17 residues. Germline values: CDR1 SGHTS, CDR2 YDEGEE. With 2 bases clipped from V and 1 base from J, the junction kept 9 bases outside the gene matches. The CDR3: CASSLLRGGASGNTIYF. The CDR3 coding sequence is TGTGCCAGCAGCTTACTTAGAGGGGGCGCTTCTGGAAACACCATATATTTT.

Written as DNA, the CDR3 is TGTGCCAGCAGCACTCTGGGCAATCAGCCCCAGCATTTT. It codes for CASSTLGNQPQHF. This chain joins TRBV9 and TRBJ1-5, with no clear D. CDR3 length equals 13 residues. Germline V gene sequence: CDR1 SGDLS, CDR2 YYNGEE. Trimming took 4 bases from V and 2 from J, leaving 7 bases between them.

The CDR3 here is CASSDWQMNTEAFF. The CDR3 DNA follows: TGTGCCAGCAGTGATTGGCAGATGAACACTGAAGCTTTCTTT. The chain recombines TRBV2 with TRBJ1-1; D call uncertain. The CDR3 contains 14 residues. Germline CDR1 is SNHLY and CDR2 is FYNNEI. Trimming left V 3 bases short and J 0 bases short, with 8 bases between.

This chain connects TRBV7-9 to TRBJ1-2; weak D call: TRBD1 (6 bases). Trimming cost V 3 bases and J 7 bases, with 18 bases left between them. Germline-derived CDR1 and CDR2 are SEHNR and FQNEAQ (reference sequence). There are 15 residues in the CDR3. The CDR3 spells CASSLGTGSRGGYTF. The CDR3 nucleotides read TGTGCCAGCAGCTTGGGTACAGGGTCCCGTGGTGGCTACACCTTC.